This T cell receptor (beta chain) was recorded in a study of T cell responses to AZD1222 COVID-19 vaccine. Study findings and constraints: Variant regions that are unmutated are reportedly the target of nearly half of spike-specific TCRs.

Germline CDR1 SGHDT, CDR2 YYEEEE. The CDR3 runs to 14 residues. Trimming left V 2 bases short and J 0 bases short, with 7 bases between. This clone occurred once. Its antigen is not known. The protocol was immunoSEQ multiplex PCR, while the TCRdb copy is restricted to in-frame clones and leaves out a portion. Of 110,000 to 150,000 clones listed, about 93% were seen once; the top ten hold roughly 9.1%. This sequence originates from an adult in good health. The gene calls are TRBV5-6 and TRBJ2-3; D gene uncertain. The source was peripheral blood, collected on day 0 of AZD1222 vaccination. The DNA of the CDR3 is TGTGCCAGCAGCTTCTTACCAAGCACAGATACGCAGTATTTT. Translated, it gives CASSFLPSTDTQYF.